The count of the clone carrying this T cell receptor (beta chain) is one. The antigen remains undetermined. A clone one base away is much larger, so this may be a read error. Researchers took RNA transcripts and amplified TCR beta CDR3 regions from them. Investigators did first-round RT-PCR with HTBI primers, then second-round multiplex PCR. TCRdb re-called the multiplex PCR reads through MiXCR, storing one row per CDR3 protein. The data hold over a million distinct CDR3 sequences, with 35% to 40% observed a single time. Aged 18 to 65, hyperthyroidism patients had new diagnoses of under 2 months' duration. Diagnosis used clinical symptoms, serum thyroxine, TRAb, thyroid ultrasound and orbital computed tomography. This CDR3 is 14 amino acids long. Germline values: CDR1 SGHTA, CDR2 FQGTGA. The data are from a study of Graves' ophthalmopathy and Graves' hyperthyroidism. Study findings and constraints: Progression of ophthalmopathy was predicted by the model with around 70% sensitivity and around 77% specificity. Most expanded thyroid clonotypes above 0.001 frequency also appeared in blood.

This sequence joins TRBV7-3 and TRBJ2-7, with 7 bases aligning to TRBD2. The material sequenced was peripheral blood or thyroid tissue (not recorded which). This clonotype was obtained from an adult man with Graves' hyperthyroidism. For the CDR3, the DNA is TGTGCCAGCAGCTTCGGCGGGAGTGGGTACGGGCAGTACTTC. Translation gives CASSFGGSGYGQYF.